The subject of this entry is one T cell receptor (beta chain). What antigen it recognizes has not been identified. No much larger clonotype is one base removed from it; base qualities were not supplied. The data originate from a study of blood T cells in healthy people across ages (dated by TCRdb to the mid-2010s). For the study in its entirety: In model experiments, template switching captured roughly one uniquely barcoded TCR beta cDNA molecule for every two T cells. To avoid experimental bias, donors of different ages were randomly spread across the sequencing lanes. Four age groups were formed from the donors: young (average around 15 years), middle-aged (approximately 40), aged (approximately 60) and long-lived (approximately 78). Two additional independent replicas of 1 million unique cDNA reads from the same blood draw were analyzed for two donors (one aged 18 to 30 and one aged 80 or older). Using deep sequencing normalized with unique cDNA molecular identifiers, the study measured how TCR beta repertoire diversity changes with age.

The library was obtained by 5' RACE. TCRdb names Illumina HiSeq 2500 as the instrument used. A second 7 to 11 cycle PCR used a sample-barcoded 5' primer and a J-beta primer mix. Each TCR beta cDNA molecule received a unique molecular identifier from a template-switch 5' adaptor carrying 12 random nucleotides. Each sample yielded at least 2.5 million CDR3-containing paired-end reads. First-strand cDNA was synthesized from all RNA with the Mint cDNA synthesis kit, primed by a TRBC-specific oligonucleotide. All cDNA was treated with uracil-DNA glycosylase and then went through a first 18-cycle PCR with the universal primers M1SS and BC2_uni_R. Per the original workflow: Each sample was normalized by randomly selecting 1 million high-quality reads, each carrying a distinct molecular identifier. Reads sharing molecular identifiers were discarded rather than binned into consensus sequences. MiTCR, with a Q25 quality threshold and the strictest error-elimination algorithm, was used for CDR3 identification, clonotype clustering and error correction. A nonparametric unseen species model with Euler transformation was used to estimate a lower bound on total TCR beta diversity. Using fastp at Q25 and MiXCR, TCRdb reprocessed the public reads and kept productive beta chains. Entries are consolidated by CDR3 protein sequence, retaining the most common genes and DNA. In this record, the V and J calls reflect TCRdb's handling and not the investigators' own analysis. The sample yields about 680,000 distinct CDR3 sequences; approximately 49% were counted once. Jointly, the top ten make up roughly 34% of the sample.

The investigation overall reported the following: Total diversity estimates from one million sequenced T cells were considered lower bounds and underestimates. Because donor CMV infection status was unknown, age-related changes in expanded clonotypes were potentially confounded. Compared with the aged group, more naive CD4+ T cells, fewer expanded clones and increased TCR diversity were shown by the long-lived group, suggesting age selection. Since profiling was done on bulk unsorted PBMCs, naive and antigen-experienced compartments could not be conclusively compared. As age increased, observed TCR beta diversity per million T cells dropped in a roughly linear way, and a significant reduction was already evident by age about 36. There was a strong correlation between observed TCR beta diversity and the percentage of naive T cells measured by flow cytometry.

Donors were a few dozen systemically healthy Caucasian individuals from Russia aged roughly 6 to 95 years. Each donor gave 9.5 to 10 milliliters of peripheral blood, drawn into EDTA-treated Vacutainer tubes. PBMCs were isolated by Ficoll-Paque density-gradient centrifugation, with at least 6 million obtained per sample. Trizol reagent was used to extract total RNA from the PBMCs, yielding at least 5.5 micrograms per sample. For every donor, flow cytometry on a PBMC aliquot measured the percentage of naive CD45RAhigh/CD27high T cells. The germline V gene encodes CDR1 SGHDT and CDR2 YYEEEE. V loses 0 bases of germline sequence and J loses 4 bases, and the interval between the two ends is 5 bases. The CDR3 goes from the cysteine to the phenylalanine over 14 residues. Only CDR3 DNA is held: 42 bases, read in frame from base 1.

The chain couples TRBV5-6 to TRBJ2-6, with the D gene uncertain. Sample: blood. The receptor's source is a woman in her sixties in good health. The CDR3 protein: CASSLVDGANVLTF. The nucleotides read TGTGCCAGCAGCTTGGTTGACGGGGCCAACGTCCTGACTTTC.